This paragraph reports one T cell receptor beta chain. In its sample, this clonotype was seen a few times. Its recognized antigen is unknown. No clone much larger than this one lies a single base away; base qualities are absent. CDR1 SQVTM and CDR2 ANQGSEA are derived from the germline V gene. The CDR3 runs 13 amino acids, cysteine and phenylalanine included. CDR3 DNA is the only sequence kept; it has 39 bases, read in frame from the first base. The junction carries 13 bases between V and J, which are trimmed by 4 bases and 3 bases respectively. The donors were roughly 39 Caucasian individuals from Russia, aged 6 to 90 years, who were systemically healthy. Around 10 milliliters of peripheral blood were collected from each donor into EDTA-treated Vacutainer tubes. Ficoll-Paque density-gradient centrifugation was used to isolate PBMCs, with at least 6 million obtained per sample. Trizol reagent was used to extract total RNA from the PBMCs, yielding at least 6 micrograms per sample. For every donor, an aliquot of PBMCs went through flow cytometry to measure the percentages of naive CD45RAhigh/CD27high T cells.

The sample comes from a study of blood T cells in healthy people across ages (dated by TCRdb to the mid-2010s). Regarding the complete study: In model experiments, roughly one uniquely barcoded TCR beta cDNA molecule per two T cells was captured by template switching. Using the same blood draw, the study looked at two additional independent replicas of 1 million unique cDNA reads for two donors, one aged 18 to 30 and the other aged 80 or older. Using deep sequencing normalized with unique cDNA molecular identifiers, the study measured how TCR beta repertoire diversity changes with age. Donors were grouped into four age groups: young (average approximately 15 years), middle-aged (39), aged (around 66) and long-lived (around 82). Points the paper makes about the study in general: Conclusive comparison of naive and antigen-experienced compartments was prevented by the profiling of bulk unsorted PBMCs. Estimates of total diversity based on one million sequenced T cells were considered lower bounds and underestimates. Observed TCR beta diversity correlated strongly with the percentage of naive T cells measured by flow cytometry. Donor CMV infection status was unknown, potentially confounding age-related changes in expanded clonotypes. As age increased, observed TCR beta diversity per million T cells dropped in a roughly linear way, and a significant reduction was already evident by age 40. The long-lived group showed more naive CD4+ T cells, fewer expanded clones and increased TCR diversity than the aged group, suggesting age selection.

The library was obtained by 5' RACE. The sequencer was an Illumina HiSeq 2500. The second PCR ran for about 7 to 11 cycles and used a J-beta primer mix along with a sample-barcoded 5' primer. A template-switch 5' adaptor carrying 12 random nucleotides introduced a unique molecular identifier onto each TCR beta cDNA molecule. At least 3 million CDR3-containing paired-end reads were obtained from each sample. All of the RNA was converted into first-strand cDNA using the Mint cDNA synthesis kit, with a TRBC-specific oligonucleotide serving as the primer. All cDNA was treated with uracil-DNA glycosylase and then went through a first 18-cycle PCR with the universal primers M1SS and BC2_uni_R. In the source study's methods: Normalization of each sample was performed by random selection of 1 million high-quality reads, each carrying a distinct molecular identifier. Reads sharing molecular identifiers were discarded rather than binned into consensus sequences. MiTCR, with a Q25 quality threshold and the strictest error-elimination algorithm, was used for CDR3 identification, clonotype clustering and error correction. Lower-bound total TCR beta diversity was estimated with a nonparametric unseen species model using Euler transformation. TCRdb passed the public sequencing reads through fastp at Q25 and MiXCR, retaining productive beta sequences. Here each entry gathers all rows of one CDR3 protein and keeps the most common genes and DNA. In this record, the V and J calls reflect TCRdb's handling and not the investigators' own analysis. The sample records 540,000 or so distinct CDR3 sequences, about 24% of which are singletons. The top ten hold roughly 9% of the sample.

These same data were also listed under a study on T cells of mothers and their children. The second paper states: Nine systemically healthy Caucasian individuals served as donors, namely three mothers together with their six children. cDNA synthesis consumed the entire amount of extracted RNA, loaded at approximately 1.6 ug RNA in each 15 ul reaction. In the second PCR, the M1S primer introduced both the sample barcodes and 2-4 random nucleotides. Each mother yielded over 10 million TCR beta CDR3 reads and each child 2.5 million to 3 million reads. In both related and unrelated pairs, thymic selection shapes the output of TCR recombination in a similar way, with inherited differences having only a minor effect. Related mother-child pairs always showed normalized repertoire overlap that was slightly higher than in unrelated mother-child pairs, though the difference was never significant. With a sensitivity of roughly 93 clones per million clonotypes, no persistent microchimeric T cell clones were detected. To look for features that set related mother-child pairs apart from unrelated individuals, the researchers ran deep NGS to compare the TCR beta repertoires of mothers and children. On average, the children were around 11 +/- 4 years old, while the mothers were about 40 +/- 4 years old. Libraries were sequenced on Illumina HiSeq 2000 with 100+100 nt paired-end reads after adapter ligation with NEBNext reagents. To avoid cross-contamination, the mother libraries and the child libraries were prepared a month apart and sequenced in separate runs. Between roughly 500,000 and 2,000,000 distinct TCR beta clonotypes were identified per donor. Naive TCR beta clonotypes were estimated from low-frequency clonotypes matched to each donor's FACS-determined naive share, without sorting.

The TCR sequence derives from a boy younger than 18 in good health. Sequencing was done on a sample of blood. The chain is encoded by TRBV29-1 joined to TRBJ2-7; the D region possibly corresponds to TRBD1 (6 bases align). The DNA sequence is given as TGCAGCGTTGGGACCGGGACACTCTACGAGCAGTACTTC. Its amino acids are CSVGTGTLYEQYF.